Presented here are 6 T cell receptor beta chains from one specimen sequenced in a study of lymphopenia after photon versus proton radiotherapy. Data came from immunoSEQ multiplex PCR; TCRdb stores just in-frame clones and leaves some out. The data contain almost 3,000 clones, about 95% of them seen just once; the ten biggest clones take up about 1.9%. Sequencing was performed on peripheral blood, taken from a patient treated with photon-based radiotherapy. The receptor set was obtained from a woman aged 70 to 79 with pancreatic cancer.

V gene TRBV18 combines with J gene TRBJ2-7; maybe TRBD1 (6 bases). This CDR3 has 15 amino acids. Germline loops: CDR1 KGHSH, CDR2 LQKENI. The germline V and J ends were trimmed by 3 bases and 1 base, with 13 bases remaining between them. CDR3 bases: TGTGCCAGCTCACCGAGACAGGACCCTTCCTACGAGCAGTACTTC. It translates to CASSPRQDPSYEQYF.

The chain links TRBV4-1 to TRBJ1-4; TRBD1 might be the D (6 bases). CDR1 is MGHRA, CDR2 YSYEKL, per germline. The CDR3 has 15 residues. The V and J ends lost 3 bases and 0 bases respectively, with 8 bases between them. The CDR3 coding sequence is TGCGCCAGCAGCCAGGAGGGGGCAACTAATGAAAAACTGTTTTTT. Translating it yields CASSQEGATNEKLFF.

The V gene is TRBV9, the J gene TRBJ2-5; D call uncertain. The CDR3 covers 13 residues. Looked up from germline, CDR1 is SGDLS and CDR2 is YYNGEE. V shed 0 bases and J shed 2 bases, with 5 bases lying between them. CDR3 nucleotides: TGTGCCAGCAGCGTAGGGGGTCAAGAGACCCAGTACTTC. Translated: CASSVGGQETQYF.

This sequence joins TRBV28 and TRBJ2-7; tentatively, D is TRBD1 (5 bases). V was shortened by 2 bases and J by 2 bases, with 10 bases between the two germline ends. This CDR3 is built from 14 residues. Germline-derived CDR1 and CDR2 are MDHEN and SYDVKM. The CDR3: CASSLEETAYEQYF. The CDR3 DNA reads TGTGCCAGCAGTTTAGAAGAGACAGCCTACGAGCAGTACTTC.

This clone was recorded once. This chain connects TRBV7-8 to TRBJ1-1; 7 bases are shared with TRBD1. The V and J ends lost 4 bases and 3 bases, in that order; junction bases with no gene match: 2. Germline lookup yields CDR1 SGHVS and CDR2 FQNEAQ. This CDR3 is built from 13 residues. CDR3 coding DNA: TGTGCCAGCAGCTACAGGGGTTACACTGAAGCTTTCTTT. Translation gives CASSYRGYTEAFF. The variable domain in full, with the rest retrieved from reference TRBV7-8 and TRBJ1-1, is GAGVSQSPRYKVAKRGQDVALRCDPISGHVSLFWYQQALGQGPEFLTYFQNEAQLDKSGLPSDRFFAERPEGSVSTLKIQRTQQEDSAVYLCASSYRGYTEAFFGQGTRLTVV.

This chain connects TRBV14 to TRBJ2-3; no clear D gene. CDR3 size: 11 residues. Germline V gene lookup returns CDR1 SGHDN and CDR2 FVKESK. Trimming cost V 5 bases and J 4 bases, with 4 bases left between them. The CDR3 sequence is CASSLADTQYF. In nucleotides, the CDR3 is TGTGCCAGCAGCTTGGCAGATACGCAGTATTTT.